The T cell receptor (beta chain) described here comes from a study of T cells in Graves' hyperthyroidism and ophthalmopathy. Diagnoses were made from clinical symptoms, serum measures (thyroxine and TRAb), thyroid ultrasound and orbital computed tomography. This clonotype was picked up a small number of times. CDR3 size: 15 residues. Germline-derived CDR1 and CDR2 are ENHRY and SYGVKD. The germline V and J ends were trimmed by 0 bases and 0 bases, with 8 bases remaining between them. Using RNA transcripts as the source, TCR beta CDR3 regions were amplified. Primed by the HTBI set, a first-round RT-PCR was run on the TCR CDR3. TCRdb redid the calling of the multiplex PCR reads with MiXCR, one entry per CDR3 protein. The profile covers around 690,000 distinct CDR3 sequences, with around 15% appearing a single time and around 16% taken by the ten largest.

The chain is built from TRBV10-3 and TRBJ1-1, with D perhaps matching TRBD1 (5 bases). The specimen sequenced was blood. This receptor was obtained from a man aged 50 to 59 with Graves' hyperthyroidism. The CDR3 is CAISESSGMNTEAFF. The CDR3 region has the DNA TGTGCCATCAGTGAGTCGTCAGGGATGAACACTGAAGCTTTCTTT.